These T cell receptor beta chains were read from a single sample in a study of T cell changes during pregnancy in multiple sclerosis. The data were produced by immunoSEQ multiplex PCR, yet TCRdb's version contains in-frame clones alone and is incomplete. The sample lists around 73,000 clones, over 80% occurring once. Here the sequenced sample was peripheral blood, taken in the third trimester of pregnancy. These receptors originate from a female donor in good health, enrolled as a control in a pregnancy study. Both conserved end residues are part of each CDR3. The D gene is left open where the match is weak. The size field is filled for only some rows; it gives once, few, many or a size class.

>NA|TRBV6-6|TRBJ1-5|NA
TGTGCCAGCGGGTCGCGCCCGGAGCATCAGCCCCAGCATTTT
CASGSRPEHQPQHF
>few|TRBV28|TRBJ1-5|NA
TGTGCCAGCAAGGGAACAGGCCATAGCAATCAGCCCCAGCATTTT
CASKGTGHSNQPQHF
>NA|TRBV28|TRBJ2-7|NA
TGTGCCAGCAGAGAGACAGATAACTACGAGCAGTACTTC
CASRETDNYEQYF
>few|TRBV5-6|TRBJ2-7|TRBD2
TGTGCCAGCAGCCTTCTACTAGCGGGAGTTTGGGGGGAGCAGTACTTC
CASSLLLAGVWGEQYF
>few|TRBV9|TRBJ2-1|TRBD2
TGTGCCAGCAGCGCCCTCTCGGGGGGCTCCTACAATGAGCAGTTCTTC
CASSALSGGSYNEQFF
>NA|TRBV29-1|TRBJ2-1|NA
TGCAGCGTTGTCGTCTTTAGCTCCTACAATGAGCAGTTCTTC
CSVVVFSSYNEQFF
>NA|TRBV28|TRBJ1-2|TRBD1
TGTGCCAGCAGTGCCGGGACAGGGGCATTCGGCTACACCTTC
CASSAGTGAFGYTF
>NA|TRBV2|TRBJ1-2|NA
TGTGCCAGCAGCGTCCCGGGACTCAACATACTGGGCTACACCTTC
CASSVPGLNILGYTF
>NA|TRBV4-2|TRBJ2-2|TRBD2
TGTGCCAGCAGCCAATGGGCGGGGGTGAACACCGGGGAGCTGTTTTTT
CASSQWAGVNTGELFF
>NA|TRBV19|TRBJ1-2|TRBD1
TGTGCCAGTAGTATTGGCGGGACAGGGGTCTATGGCTACACCTTC
CASSIGGTGVYGYTF
>NA|TRBV5-4|TRBJ1-2|TRBD1
TGTGCCAGCAGCTTGCCGGGACAGCTTAACTATGGCTACACCTTC
CASSLPGQLNYGYTF
>NA|TRBV4-1|TRBJ1-2|NA
TGCGCCAGCAGCCAAGGGACAGAAGCTAACTATGGCTACACCTTC
CASSQGTEANYGYTF
>NA|TRBV20-1|TRBJ2-5|NA
TGCAGTGCAAAACAGTTAGAGACCCAGTACTTC
CSAKQLETQYF
>NA|TRBV6-1|TRBJ2-5|NA
TGTGCCAGCAGCACAGGGCGGGGGACCGGCGAGACCCAGTACTTC
CASSTGRGTGETQYF
>NA|TRBV2|TRBJ2-7|NA
TGTGCCAGCAGACTAGCCGGGAACGAGCAGTACTTC
CASRLAGNEQYF
>NA|TRBV28|TRBJ1-1|NA
TGTGCCAGCAGTCTACGGACAGACACTGAAGCTTTCTTT
CASSLRTDTEAFF
>NA|TRBV5-4|TRBJ2-5|TRBD1
TGTGCCAGCAGCTTCCAGGGGGCCCAAGAGACCCAGTACTTC
CASSFQGAQETQYF
>NA|TRBV7-9|TRBJ1-3|NA
TGTGCCAGCGGTCCCAGGGACAACTCTGGAAACACCATATATTTT
CASGPRDNSGNTIYF